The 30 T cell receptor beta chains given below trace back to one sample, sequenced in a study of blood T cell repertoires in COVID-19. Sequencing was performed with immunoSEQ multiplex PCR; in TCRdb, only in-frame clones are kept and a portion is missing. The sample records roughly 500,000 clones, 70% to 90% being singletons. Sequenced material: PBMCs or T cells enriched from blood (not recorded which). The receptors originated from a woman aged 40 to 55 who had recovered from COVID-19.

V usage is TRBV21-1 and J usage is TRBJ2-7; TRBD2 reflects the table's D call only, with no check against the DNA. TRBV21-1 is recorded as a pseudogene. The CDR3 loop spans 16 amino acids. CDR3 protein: CASSPGGGLGSYEQYF. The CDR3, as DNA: TGTGCCAGCAGCCCCGGGGGGGGACTCGGTTCCTACGAGCAGTACTTC.

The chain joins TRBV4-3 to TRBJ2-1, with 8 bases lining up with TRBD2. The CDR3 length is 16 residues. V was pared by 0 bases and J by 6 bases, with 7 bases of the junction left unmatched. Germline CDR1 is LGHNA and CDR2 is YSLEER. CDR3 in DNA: TGCGCCAGCAGCCAAGATCTAGCGGGTCTAGTCAATGAGCAGTTCTTC. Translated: CASSQDLAGLVNEQFF.

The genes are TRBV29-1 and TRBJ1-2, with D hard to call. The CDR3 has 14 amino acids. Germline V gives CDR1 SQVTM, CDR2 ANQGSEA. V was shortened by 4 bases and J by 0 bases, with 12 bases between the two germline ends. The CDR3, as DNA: TGCAGCGTTGGTAGTGACACCACTAACTATGGCTACACCTTC. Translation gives CSVGSDTTNYGYTF.

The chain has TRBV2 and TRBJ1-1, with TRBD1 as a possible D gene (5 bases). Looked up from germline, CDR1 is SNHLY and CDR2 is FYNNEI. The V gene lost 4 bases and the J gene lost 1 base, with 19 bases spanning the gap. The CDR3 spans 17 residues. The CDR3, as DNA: TGTGCCAGCAGTGTGACAGCGAAGCTACGGTCGAACACTGAAGCTTTCTTT. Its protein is CASSVTAKLRSNTEAFF.

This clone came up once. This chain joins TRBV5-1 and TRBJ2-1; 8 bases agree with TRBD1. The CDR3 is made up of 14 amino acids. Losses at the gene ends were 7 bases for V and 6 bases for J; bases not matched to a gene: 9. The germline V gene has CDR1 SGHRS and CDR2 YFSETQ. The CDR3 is CASQHQGAFNEQFF. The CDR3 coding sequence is TGCGCCAGCCAACACCAGGGGGCGTTCAATGAGCAGTTCTTC.

The CDR3: CASSLGTLRETQYF. The CDR3, as DNA: TGTGCCAGCAGCTTAGGGACTTTGAGGGAGACCCAGTACTTC. The V call is TRBV13, the J call TRBJ2-5, with D hard to call. Trimming stripped 0 bases from V and 5 bases from J, with 10 bases between. This CDR3 comprises 14 residues. Germline lookup yields CDR1 PRHDT and CDR2 FYEKMQ (reference sequence).

CDR3 sequence: CASSPSPNRLNEAFF. CDR3 DNA: TGTGCCAGCTCACCATCCCCTAATCGCCTAAATGAAGCTTTCTTT. The J gene is TRBJ1-1, the V gene TRBV18; no reliable D call. V was trimmed by 2 bases and J by 7 bases, leaving 17 bases between them. CDR1 KGHSH and CDR2 LQKENI come from the germline V gene. The CDR3 extends over 15 amino acids.

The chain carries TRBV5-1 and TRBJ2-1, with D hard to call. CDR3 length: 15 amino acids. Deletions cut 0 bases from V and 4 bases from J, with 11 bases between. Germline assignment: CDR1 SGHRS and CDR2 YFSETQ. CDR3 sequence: CASSLGFATYNEQFF. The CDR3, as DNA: TGCGCCAGCAGCTTGGGTTTTGCTACTTACAATGAGCAGTTCTTC.

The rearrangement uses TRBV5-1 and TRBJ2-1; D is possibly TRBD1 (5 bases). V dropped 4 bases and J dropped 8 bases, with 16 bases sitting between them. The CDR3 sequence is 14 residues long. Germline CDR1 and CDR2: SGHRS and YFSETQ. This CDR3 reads CASSPQAEIDEQFF. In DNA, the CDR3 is TGCGCCAGCAGCCCACAGGCTGAAATTGATGAGCAGTTCTTC.

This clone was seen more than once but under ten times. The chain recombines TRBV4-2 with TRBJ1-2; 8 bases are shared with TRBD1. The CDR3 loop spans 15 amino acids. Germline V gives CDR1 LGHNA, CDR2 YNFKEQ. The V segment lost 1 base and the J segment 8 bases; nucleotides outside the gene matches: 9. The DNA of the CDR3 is TGTGCCAGCAGCCAAGGGGCAGGGGGCTTCGAGGGCTACACCTTC. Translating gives CASSQGAGGFEGYTF.

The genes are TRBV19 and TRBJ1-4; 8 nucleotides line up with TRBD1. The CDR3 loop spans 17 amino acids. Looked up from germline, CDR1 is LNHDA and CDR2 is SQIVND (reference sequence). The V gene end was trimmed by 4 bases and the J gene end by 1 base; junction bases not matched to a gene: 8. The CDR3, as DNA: TGTGCCAGTAGTAACGAGAGACAGGGGTTAACTAATGAAAAACTGTTTTTT. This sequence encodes CASSNERQGLTNEKLFF. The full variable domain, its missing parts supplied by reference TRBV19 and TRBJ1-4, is DGGITQSPKYLFRKEGQNVTLSCEQNLNHDAMYWYRQDPGQGLRLIYYSQIVNDFQKGDIAEGYSVSREKKESFPLTVTSAQKNPTAFYLCASSNERQGLTNEKLFFGSGTQLSVL.

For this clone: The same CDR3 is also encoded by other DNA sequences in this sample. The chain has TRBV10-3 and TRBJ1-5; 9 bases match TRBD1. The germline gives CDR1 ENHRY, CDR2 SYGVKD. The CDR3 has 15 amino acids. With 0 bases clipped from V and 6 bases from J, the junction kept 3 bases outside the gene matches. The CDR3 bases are TGTGCCATCAGTGAGTCGGGACAGGGTGGTCAGCCCCAGCATTTT. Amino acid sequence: CAISESGQGGQPQHF.

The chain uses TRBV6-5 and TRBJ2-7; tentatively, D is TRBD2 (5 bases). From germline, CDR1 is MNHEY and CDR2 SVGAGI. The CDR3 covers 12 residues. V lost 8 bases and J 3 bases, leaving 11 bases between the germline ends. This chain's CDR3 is CASWASSYEQYF. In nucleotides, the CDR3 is TGTGCCAGCTGGGCTAGCAGCTACGAGCAGTACTTC.

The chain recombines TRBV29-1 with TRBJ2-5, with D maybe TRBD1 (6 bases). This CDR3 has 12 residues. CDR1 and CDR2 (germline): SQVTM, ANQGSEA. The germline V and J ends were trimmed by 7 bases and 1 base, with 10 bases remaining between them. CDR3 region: CSDWTVQETQYF. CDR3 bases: TGCAGCGATTGGACAGTCCAAGAGACCCAGTACTTC.

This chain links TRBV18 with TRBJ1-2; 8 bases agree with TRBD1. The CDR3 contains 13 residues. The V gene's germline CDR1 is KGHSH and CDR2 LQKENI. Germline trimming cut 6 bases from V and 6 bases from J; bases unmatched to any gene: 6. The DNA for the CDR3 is TGTGCCAGCTCCTCGGACAGGGAAAATGGCTACACCTTC. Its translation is CASSSDRENGYTF.

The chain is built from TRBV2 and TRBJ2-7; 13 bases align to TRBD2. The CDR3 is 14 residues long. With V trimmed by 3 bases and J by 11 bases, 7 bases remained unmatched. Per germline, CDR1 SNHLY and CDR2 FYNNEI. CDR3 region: CASSDGTSGIGKYF. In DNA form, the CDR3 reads TGTGCCAGCAGTGATGGGACTAGCGGGATAGGAAAGTACTTC.

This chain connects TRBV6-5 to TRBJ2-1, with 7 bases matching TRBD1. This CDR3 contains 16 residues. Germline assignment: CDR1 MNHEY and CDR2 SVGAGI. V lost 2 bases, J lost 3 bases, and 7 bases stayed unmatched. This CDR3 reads CASSYNYRGIYNEQFF. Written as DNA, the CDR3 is TGTGCCAGCAGTTACAATTACAGGGGCATCTACAATGAGCAGTTCTTC.

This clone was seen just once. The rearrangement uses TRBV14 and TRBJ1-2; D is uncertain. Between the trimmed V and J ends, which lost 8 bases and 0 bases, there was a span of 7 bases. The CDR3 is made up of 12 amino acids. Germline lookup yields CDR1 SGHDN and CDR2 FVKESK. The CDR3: CASGHSNYGYTF. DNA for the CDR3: TGTGCCAGCGGTCACTCTAACTATGGCTACACCTTC.

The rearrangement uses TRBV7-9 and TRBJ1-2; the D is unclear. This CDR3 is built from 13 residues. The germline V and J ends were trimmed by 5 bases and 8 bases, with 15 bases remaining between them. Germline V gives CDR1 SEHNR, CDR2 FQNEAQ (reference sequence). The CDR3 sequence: CASSKRISWGYTF. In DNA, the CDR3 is TGTGCCAGCAGCAAGAGGATATCATGGGGCTACACCTTC.

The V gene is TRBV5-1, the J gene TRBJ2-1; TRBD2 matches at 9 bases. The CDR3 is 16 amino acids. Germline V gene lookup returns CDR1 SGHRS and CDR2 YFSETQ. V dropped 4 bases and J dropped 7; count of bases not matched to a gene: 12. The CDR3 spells CASSGLLSGSINEQFF. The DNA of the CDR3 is TGCGCCAGCAGCGGCCTCCTTAGCGGGAGTATTAATGAGCAGTTCTTC.

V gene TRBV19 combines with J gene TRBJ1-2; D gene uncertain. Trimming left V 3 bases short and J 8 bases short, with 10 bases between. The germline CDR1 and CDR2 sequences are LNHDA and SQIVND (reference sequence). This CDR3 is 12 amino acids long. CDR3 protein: CASSMEGTGYTF. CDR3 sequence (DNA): TGTGCCAGTAGTATGGAGGGTACAGGCTACACCTTC.

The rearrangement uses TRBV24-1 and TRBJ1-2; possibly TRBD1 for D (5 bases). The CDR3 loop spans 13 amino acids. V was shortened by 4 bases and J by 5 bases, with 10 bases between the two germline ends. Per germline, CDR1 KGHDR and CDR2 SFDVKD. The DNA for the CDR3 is TGTGCCACCAGTGACCGGACACCTTATGGCTACACCTTC. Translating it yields CATSDRTPYGYTF.

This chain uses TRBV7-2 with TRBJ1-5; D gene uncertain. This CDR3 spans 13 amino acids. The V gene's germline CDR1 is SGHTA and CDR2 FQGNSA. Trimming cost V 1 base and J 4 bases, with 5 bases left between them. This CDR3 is CASSLVTNQPQHF. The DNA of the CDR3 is TGTGCCAGCAGCTTAGTCACTAATCAGCCCCAGCATTTT.

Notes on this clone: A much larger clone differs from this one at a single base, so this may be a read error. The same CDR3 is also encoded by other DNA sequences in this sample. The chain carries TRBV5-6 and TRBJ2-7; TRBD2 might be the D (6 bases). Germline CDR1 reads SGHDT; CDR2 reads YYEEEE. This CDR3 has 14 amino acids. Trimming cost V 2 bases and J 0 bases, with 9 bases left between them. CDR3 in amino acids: CASSLGGISYEQYF. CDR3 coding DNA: TGTGCCAGCAGCTTAGGCGGGATCTCCTACGAGCAGTACTTC.

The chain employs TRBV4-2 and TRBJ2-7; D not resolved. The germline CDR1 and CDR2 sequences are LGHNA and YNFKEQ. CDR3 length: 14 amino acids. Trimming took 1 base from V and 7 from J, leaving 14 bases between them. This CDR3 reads CASSQGALLEEQYF. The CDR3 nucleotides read TGTGCCAGCAGCCAAGGAGCCCTCCTGGAGGAGCAGTACTTC.

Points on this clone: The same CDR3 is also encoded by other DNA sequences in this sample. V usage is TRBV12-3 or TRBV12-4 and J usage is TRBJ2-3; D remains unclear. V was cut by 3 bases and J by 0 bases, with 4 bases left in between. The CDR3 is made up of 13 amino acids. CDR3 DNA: TGTGCCAGCAGTTTGAGCAGCACAGATACGCAGTATTTT. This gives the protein CASSLSSTDTQYF.

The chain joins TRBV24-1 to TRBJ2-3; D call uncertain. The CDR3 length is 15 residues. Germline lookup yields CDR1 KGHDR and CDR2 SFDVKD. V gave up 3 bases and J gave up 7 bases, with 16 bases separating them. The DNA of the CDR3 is TGTGCCACCAGTGATCCGACACTGCCCGAAAATACGCAGTATTTT. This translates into CATSDPTLPENTQYF.

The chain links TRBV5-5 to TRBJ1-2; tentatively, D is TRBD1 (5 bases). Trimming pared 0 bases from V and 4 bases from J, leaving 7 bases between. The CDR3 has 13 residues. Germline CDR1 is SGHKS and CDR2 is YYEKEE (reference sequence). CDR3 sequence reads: CASSLAGGYGYTF. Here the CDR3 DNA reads TGTGCCAGCAGCTTGGCCGGGGGCTATGGCTACACCTTC.

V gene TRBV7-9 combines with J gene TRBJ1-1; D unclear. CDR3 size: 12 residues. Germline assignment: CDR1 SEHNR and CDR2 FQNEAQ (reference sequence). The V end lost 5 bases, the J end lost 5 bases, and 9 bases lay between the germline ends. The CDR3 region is CASSPLETEAFF. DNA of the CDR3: TGTGCCAGCAGCCCCTTAGAAACTGAAGCTTTCTTT.

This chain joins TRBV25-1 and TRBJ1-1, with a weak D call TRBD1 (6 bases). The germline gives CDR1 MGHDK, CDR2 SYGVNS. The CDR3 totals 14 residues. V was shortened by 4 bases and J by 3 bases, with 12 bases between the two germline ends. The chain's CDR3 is CASSGQQGYTEAFF. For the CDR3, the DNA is TGTGCCAGCAGTGGGCAACAGGGTTACACTGAAGCTTTCTTT.